A single sample gave rise to the 27 T cell receptor beta chains below, sequenced in a study of breast tumors, draining lymph nodes, adjacent tissues. Via MiXCR, TCRdb re-called the multiplex PCR reads, giving one row per CDR3 protein. The repertoire includes approximately 170,000 distinct CDR3 sequences, approximately 30% of them detected once, and approximately 4.3% sits in the top ten. Samples came from axillary lymph nodes draining the breast cancer. The sample taken for sequencing was axillary lymph node tissue. The receptors come from a female donor with breast cancer. Some clones in this sample may be carry-over from other donors' samples.

This clonotype was seen at least ten times. V and J are TRBV27 and TRBJ1-6, with unresolved D. Looked up from germline, CDR1 is MNHEY and CDR2 is SMNVEV (reference sequence). V lost 5 bases, J lost 9 bases, and 11 bases lay in between. The CDR3 spans 13 residues. For the CDR3, the DNA is TGTGCCAGCAGTCCTCCGGGGAGTTCACCCCTCCACTTT. The encoded protein is CASSPPGSSPLHF.

This clonotype was seen only a few times. The chain combines TRBV9 with TRBJ1-1; D unclear. CDR1 is SGDLS and CDR2 is YYNGEE in the germline V gene. The ends were cut back, 5 bases at V and 0 bases at J, with 8 bases in the middle. This CDR3 has 13 amino acids. The CDR3 nucleotides are TGTGCCAGCAGTCCTCATATGAACACTGAAGCTTTCTTT. Translation: CASSPHMNTEAFF.

Turning to this clonotype: A junction boundary mismatches the germline segment, possibly from a read error. V gene TRBV27 combines with J gene TRBJ1-6; perhaps TRBD1 as D (6 bases). CDR3 length: 14 residues. The V gene's germline CDR1 is MNHEY and CDR2 SMNVEV (reference sequence). CDR3 sequence (DNA): TGTGCCAGCGGTTTAGTACAGGGTAATTCACCCCTCCACTTT. This sequence encodes CASGLVQGNSPLHF.

The chain is built from TRBV7-9 and TRBJ1-1; TRBD1 might be the D (6 bases). The V end was cut by 4 bases, the J end by 3 bases, with 15 bases between. There are 15 residues in the CDR3. Germline CDR1 SEHNR, CDR2 FQNEAQ (reference sequence). The CDR3 DNA sequence: TGTGCCAGCAGCTCCAGGTACAGGGCCGACACTGAAGCTTTCTTT. Protein product: CASSSRYRADTEAFF.

In regard to this clonotype: The limits of the CDR3 on the DNA are not certain, so only TCRdb's listed CDR3 is given. The chain combines TRBV29-1 with TRBJ2-3; the table names TRBD1, a call not compared with the DNA. The germline V gene encodes CDR1 SQVTM and CDR2 ANQGSEA. Inclusive of both ends, the CDR3 amounts to 22 amino acids. The CDR3 spells CSATGTELYEQYFGPGTDTQYF.

In its sample, this clonotype was seen a few times. Just one base apart from a much larger clone, this may be a read error. The chain has TRBV12-3 or TRBV12-4 and TRBJ2-1, with unresolved D. The V end lost 3 bases, the J end lost 5 bases, and 17 bases lay between the germline ends. The CDR3 covers 16 residues. CDR3 loop: CASSFARGGRNNEQFF. As DNA, the CDR3 is TGTGCCAGCAGTTTCGCCCGCGGCGGCAGGAACAATGAGCAGTTCTTC.

The rearrangement uses TRBV20-1 and TRBJ1-5; 8 nucleotides agree with TRBD1. Germline V gene sequence: CDR1 DFQATT, CDR2 SNEGSKA (reference sequence). With V trimmed by 5 bases and J by 4 bases, 16 bases remained unmatched. The CDR3 has 17 residues. The CDR3 loop reads CSAFPGRTGNLNQPQHF. The DNA for the CDR3 is TGCAGTGCTTTTCCGGGACGGACAGGGAATTTGAATCAGCCCCAGCATTTT.

This clonotype was picked up many times. This sequence joins TRBV7-9 and TRBJ2-1; D is possibly TRBD2 (5 bases). V lost 7 bases, J lost 2 bases, and 12 bases lay in between. The CDR3 spans 14 residues. Germline assignment: CDR1 SEHNR and CDR2 FQNEAQ (reference sequence). The CDR3 sequence: CASTAPGTYNEQFF. CDR3 DNA sequence: TGTGCCAGCACGGCCCCGGGGACCTACAATGAGCAGTTCTTC.

This clonotype occurred many times. An end of the junction differs from the germline gene, which may be a read error. The gene calls are TRBV20-1 and TRBJ2-2, with TRBD1 matching 7 bases. This CDR3 is built from 16 residues. Germline loops: CDR1 DFQATT, CDR2 SNEGSKA (reference sequence). The CDR3 is CSARDWRQGNIGELFF. The CDR3 nucleotides read TGCAGTGCTAGAGATTGGAGACAGGGCAACATCGGGGAGCTGTTTTTT.

Note on this clonotype: Compared with germline, one end of the junction differs, possibly owing to a read error. The rearrangement links TRBV6-5 to TRBJ2-2, with D possibly TRBD2 on 5 matching bases. The germline gives CDR1 MNHEY, CDR2 SVGAGI. The length of the CDR3 is 13 residues. This chain's CDR3 is CASTVLNTGELLF. DNA for the CDR3: TGTGCCAGCACGGTGCTTAACACCGGGGAGCTGCTTTTT.

With regard to this clonotype: A read error may explain this, as a much larger clone is one base away. V usage is TRBV2 and J usage is TRBJ2-3; D is perhaps TRBD1 or TRBD2 (5 bases each). Per the germline V gene, CDR1 is SNHLY and CDR2 is FYNNEI. This CDR3 spans 17 amino acids. V was clipped by 5 bases and J by 4 bases, with 22 bases between them. The CDR3 loop is CASSYSGPLQVPDTQYF. The CDR3 DNA follows: TGTGCCAGCAGTTACTCGGGGCCTTTACAGGTTCCAGATACGCAGTATTTT.

There are many counts of this clonotype. The chain carries TRBV7-9 and TRBJ2-5, with TRBD1 identical over 8 bases. V lost 5 bases and J lost 2; bases outside the gene matches: 13. This CDR3 spans 17 amino acids. CDR1 is SEHNR, CDR2 FQNEAQ, per germline (reference sequence). CDR3 in DNA: TGTGCCAGCAGCACGCTAAAAACAGGGGGTAGGCAAGAGACCCAGTACTTC. Encoded protein: CASSTLKTGGRQETQYF.

Note on this clonotype: A much bigger clone sits one base away, suggesting this may be a read error. This sequence joins TRBV11-2 and TRBJ2-7; D is perhaps TRBD2 (5 bases). V was pared by 3 bases and J by 2 bases, with 20 bases between. This CDR3 has 17 amino acids. CDR1 and CDR2 (germline): SGHAT, FQNNGV. CDR3 coding DNA: TGTGCCAGCAGCTTGTCACTCACAGCGGTTACCGCCTACGAGCAGTACTTC. It yields the protein CASSLSLTAVTAYEQYF.

About this clonotype: Just one base apart from a much larger clone, this may be a read error. This chain uses TRBV28 with TRBJ1-4; 7 bases map to TRBD1. CDR1 MDHEN and CDR2 SYDVKM come from the germline V gene. Unmatched junction bases numbered 12, after V lost 2 bases and J lost 12 bases. The CDR3 has 15 residues. The CDR3 DNA sequence: TGTGCCAGCAGTTTAGGGACAGCAAGAGGGGGAGAACTGTTTTTT. It codes for CASSLGTARGGELFF. The full variable domain, with the rest looked up from reference TRBV28 and TRBJ1-4, is DVKVTQSSRYLVKRTGEKVFLECVQDMDHENMFWYRQDPGLGLRLIYFSYDVKMKEKGDIPEGYSVSREKKERFSLILESASTNQTSMYLCASSLGTARGGELFFGSGTQLSVL.

Concerning this clonotype itself: One end of the junction varies from germline; a read error may be responsible. J is TRBJ2-7 and V is TRBV30; 8 nucleotides agree with TRBD2. The CDR3 totals 14 residues. Germline loops: CDR1 GTSNPN, CDR2 SVGIG (reference sequence). The CDR3: CAWSVQAGVYEQHF. The CDR3 DNA is TGTGCCTGGAGTGTACAAGCGGGAGTTTACGAGCAGCACTTC.

This clonotype was recorded at least ten times. The rearrangement uses TRBV24-1 and TRBJ2-1; D remains ambiguous. Germline assignment: CDR1 KGHDR and CDR2 SFDVKD. The CDR3 is 15 residues long. Trimming took off 4 bases at V and 4 bases at J, with 13 bases between the two ends. The CDR3 sequence: CATSDQNGPYNEQFF. For the CDR3, the DNA is TGTGCCACCAGTGACCAAAACGGACCATACAATGAGCAGTTCTTC.

This clonotype is medium-sized in the sample. V is TRBV12-3 or TRBV12-4 and J is TRBJ1-2, with 7 bases matching TRBD1. Trimming cost V 4 bases and J 5 bases; bases outside gene matches: 1. The CDR3 contains 12 residues. CDR3 nucleotide sequence: TGTGCCAGCAGTTGGACAGGATATGGCTACACCTTC. Amino acid sequence: CASSWTGYGYTF.

The chain employs TRBV25-1 and TRBJ2-5, with D uncertain. Trimming took 8 bases from V and 2 from J, leaving 18 bases between them. The CDR3 spans 15 residues. Germline V CDR1 and CDR2: MGHDK, SYGVNS. DNA of the CDR3: TGTGCCAGCGTTGAATTAGCTAGGAAGCAAGAGACCCAGTACTTC. Protein: CASVELARKQETQYF.

The chain carries TRBV6-5 and TRBJ2-5; no clear D. Trimming shortened V by 6 bases and J by 5 bases, and 10 bases separated the two germline ends. The CDR3 loop spans 12 amino acids. Germline loops: CDR1 MNHEY, CDR2 SVGAGI. CDR3 region: CASRQEGETQYF. The DNA for the CDR3 is TGTGCCAGCAGGCAGGAAGGGGAGACCCAGTACTTC.

Note on this clonotype: One junction end does not reproduce the germline sequence, and a read error may be involved. The chain carries TRBV7-2 and TRBJ1-3; no definite D call. The CDR3 sequence is 17 residues long. Germline-derived CDR1 and CDR2 are SGHTA and FQGNSA. This CDR3 reads CASSKTPSGRAGNPIYF. The CDR3 DNA reads as TGTGCCAGCAGTAAAACCCCCAGCGGGAGGGCCGGAAACCCCATATATTTT.

This chain joins TRBV12-5 and TRBJ2-1; TRBD1 aligns across 10 bases. Trimming cost V 9 bases and J 7 bases; bases outside gene matches: 9. The germline V gene has CDR1 LGHNT and CDR2 FRNRAP. The CDR3 contains 14 residues. The CDR3 region is CASLRDRGGNEQFF. CDR3 in DNA: TGTGCTAGCCTCCGGGACAGGGGTGGTAATGAGCAGTTCTTC.

V gene TRBV5-1 combines with J gene TRBJ1-3; TRBD1 matches at 9 bases. The CDR3 loop spans 15 amino acids. Germline V lookup: CDR1 SGHRS, CDR2 YFSETQ. The junction had 11 bases not matched to a gene; V was cut back by 6 bases and J by 7 bases. The CDR3 region is CASKIQSGQGNTIYF. CDR3 sequence (DNA): TGCGCCAGCAAGATACAATCGGGACAGGGCAACACCATATATTTT.

Many counts were recorded for this clonotype. The V and J genes are TRBV10-1 and TRBJ1-4; no clear D gene. Germline V gene lookup returns CDR1 WNHNN and CDR2 SYGVQD (reference sequence). Trimming pared 7 bases from V and 0 bases from J, leaving 18 bases between. This CDR3 has 17 residues. CDR3 residues: CASIRIIEVATNEKLFF. The CDR3 DNA reads as TGCGCCAGCATTCGAATAATCGAGGTTGCAACTAATGAAAAACTGTTTTTT.

This clonotype was detected many times. The genes are TRBV5-8 and TRBJ1-6; unclear D gene. CDR3 length: 12 amino acids. Trimming took 7 bases from V and 4 from J, leaving 6 bases between them. The germline V gene has CDR1 SGHTS and CDR2 YDEGEE. CDR3 in DNA: TGTGCCAGCGGGCAATATAATTCACCCCTCCACTTT. As protein: CASGQYNSPLHF.

The sample holds many counts of this clonotype. The CDR3 is CASSVEGLRNSPLHF. DNA for the CDR3: TGTGCCAGCAGCGTAGAGGGGTTAAGGAATTCACCCCTCCACTTT. The chain joins TRBV9 to TRBJ1-6, with a tentative D call TRBD1 (5 bases). The CDR3 sequence is 15 residues long. The V end was cut by 0 bases, the J end by 7 bases, with 11 bases between. Per germline, CDR1 SGDLS and CDR2 YYNGEE.

This clonotype was picked up many times. The chain recombines TRBV24-1 with TRBJ2-3, with 8 nucleotides matching TRBD1. Germline V gene sequence: CDR1 KGHDR, CDR2 SFDVKD. The CDR3 is 16 amino acids. V lost 3 bases and J lost 1; bases outside the gene matches: 5. CDR3 DNA: TGTGCCACCAGTGATGTACCGGGACAGGGCACAGATACGCAGTATTTT. This codes for CATSDVPGQGTDTQYF.

The rearrangement uses TRBV6-1 and TRBJ2-7, with a weak D call TRBD1 (6 bases). The CDR3 is 14 residues long. V was cut by 6 bases and J by 0 bases, with 12 bases left in between. Germline CDR1 is MNHNS and CDR2 is SASEGT. The CDR3 bases are TGTGCCAGCAGGCACAGGGCCAACTCCTACGAGCAGTACTTC. Protein sequence: CASRHRANSYEQYF.